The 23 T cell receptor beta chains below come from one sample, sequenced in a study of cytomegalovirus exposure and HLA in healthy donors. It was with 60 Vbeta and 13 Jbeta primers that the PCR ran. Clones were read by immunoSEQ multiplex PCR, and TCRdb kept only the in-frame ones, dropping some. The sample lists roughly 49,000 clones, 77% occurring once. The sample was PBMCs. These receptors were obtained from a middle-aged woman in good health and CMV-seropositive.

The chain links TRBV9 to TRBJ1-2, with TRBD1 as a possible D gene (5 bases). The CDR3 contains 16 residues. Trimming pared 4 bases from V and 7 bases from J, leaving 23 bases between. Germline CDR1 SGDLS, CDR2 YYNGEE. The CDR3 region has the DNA TGTGCCAGCAGCATAAACACCGCGGGGGGACTCGGTGGCTACACCTTC. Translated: CASSINTAGGLGGYTF.

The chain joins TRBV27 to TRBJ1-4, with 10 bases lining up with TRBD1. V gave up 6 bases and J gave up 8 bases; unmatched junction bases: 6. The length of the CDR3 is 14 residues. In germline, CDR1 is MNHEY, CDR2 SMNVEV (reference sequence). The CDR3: CASRVGTGVEKLFF. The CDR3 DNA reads TGTGCCAGCAGGGTCGGGACAGGGGTGGAAAAACTGTTTTTT.

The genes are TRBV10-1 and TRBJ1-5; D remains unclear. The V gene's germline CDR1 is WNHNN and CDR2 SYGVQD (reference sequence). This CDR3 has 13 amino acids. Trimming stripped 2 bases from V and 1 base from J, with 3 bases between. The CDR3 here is CASSEVSNQPQHF. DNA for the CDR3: TGCGCCAGCAGTGAGGTAAGCAATCAGCCCCAGCATTTT.

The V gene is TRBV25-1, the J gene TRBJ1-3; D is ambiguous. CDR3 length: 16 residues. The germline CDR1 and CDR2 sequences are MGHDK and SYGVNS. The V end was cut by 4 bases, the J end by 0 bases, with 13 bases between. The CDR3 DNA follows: TGTGCCAGCAGTGCTGGGCGGGCTGGCTCTGGAAACACCATATATTTT. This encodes CASSAGRAGSGNTIYF.

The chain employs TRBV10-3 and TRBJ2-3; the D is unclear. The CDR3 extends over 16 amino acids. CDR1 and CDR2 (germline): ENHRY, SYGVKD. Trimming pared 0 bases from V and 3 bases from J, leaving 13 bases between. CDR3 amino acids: CAISESRSTRTDTQYF. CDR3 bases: TGTGCCATCAGTGAGTCGAGGTCGACGCGGACAGATACGCAGTATTTT.

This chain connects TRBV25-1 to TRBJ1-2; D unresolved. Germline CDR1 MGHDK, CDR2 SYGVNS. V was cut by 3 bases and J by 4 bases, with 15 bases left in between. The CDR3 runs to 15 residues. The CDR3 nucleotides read TGTGCCAGCAGTGAGAACTCGGGGATTTTCTATGGCTACACCTTC. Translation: CASSENSGIFYGYTF.

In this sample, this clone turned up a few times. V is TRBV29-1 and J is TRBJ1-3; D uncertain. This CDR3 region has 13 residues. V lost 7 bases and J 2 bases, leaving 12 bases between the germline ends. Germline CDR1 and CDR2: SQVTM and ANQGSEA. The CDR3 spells CSAWRAAGNTIYF. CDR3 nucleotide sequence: TGCAGCGCCTGGAGGGCCGCTGGAAACACCATATATTTT.

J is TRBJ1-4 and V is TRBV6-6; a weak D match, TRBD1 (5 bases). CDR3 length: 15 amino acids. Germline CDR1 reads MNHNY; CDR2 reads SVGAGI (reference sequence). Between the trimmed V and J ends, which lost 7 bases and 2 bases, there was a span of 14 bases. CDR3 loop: CASTLATATNEKLFF. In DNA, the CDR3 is TGTGCCAGCACCCTCGCGACAGCTACTAATGAAAAACTGTTTTTT.

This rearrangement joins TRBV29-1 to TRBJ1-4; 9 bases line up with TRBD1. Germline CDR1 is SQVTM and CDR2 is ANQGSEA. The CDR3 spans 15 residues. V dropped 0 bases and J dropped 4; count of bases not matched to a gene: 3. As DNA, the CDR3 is TGCAGCGTTGAAGAACCGGGACAGGGTAATGAAAAACTGTTTTTT. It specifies CSVEEPGQGNEKLFF. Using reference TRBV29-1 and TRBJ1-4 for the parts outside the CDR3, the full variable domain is SAVISQKPSRDICQRGTSLTIQCQVDSQVTMMFWYRQQPGQSLTLIATANQGSEATYESGFVIDKFPISRPNLTFSTLTVSNMSPEDSSIYLCSVEEPGQGNEKLFFGSGTQLSVL.

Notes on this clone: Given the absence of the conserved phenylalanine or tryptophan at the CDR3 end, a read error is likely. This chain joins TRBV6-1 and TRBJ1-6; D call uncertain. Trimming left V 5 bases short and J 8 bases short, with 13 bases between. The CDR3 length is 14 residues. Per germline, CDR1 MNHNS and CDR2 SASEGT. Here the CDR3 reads CASSPREGYSPLHI. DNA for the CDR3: TGTGCCAGCAGTCCCCGGGAGGGTTATTCACCCCTCCACATT.

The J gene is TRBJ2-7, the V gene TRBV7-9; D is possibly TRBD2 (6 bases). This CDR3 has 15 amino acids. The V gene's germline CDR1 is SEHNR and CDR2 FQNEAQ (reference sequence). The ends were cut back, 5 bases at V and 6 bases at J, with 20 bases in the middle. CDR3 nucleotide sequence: TGTGCCAGCAGCCCCTCGGGACTGGTTGTGACCGAGCAGTACTTC. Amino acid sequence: CASSPSGLVVTEQYF.

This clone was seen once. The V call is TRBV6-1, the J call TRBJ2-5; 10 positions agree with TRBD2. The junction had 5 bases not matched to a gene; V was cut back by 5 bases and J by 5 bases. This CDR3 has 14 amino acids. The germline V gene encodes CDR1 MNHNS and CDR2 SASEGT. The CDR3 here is CASSRAGGLETQYF. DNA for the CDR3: TGTGCCAGCAGTCGAGCGGGGGGGCTTGAGACCCAGTACTTC.

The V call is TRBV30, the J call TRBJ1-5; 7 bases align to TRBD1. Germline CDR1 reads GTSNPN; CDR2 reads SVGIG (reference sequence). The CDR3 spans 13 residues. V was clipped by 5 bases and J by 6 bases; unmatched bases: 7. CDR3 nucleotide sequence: TGTGCCTGGGGACAGGCATCTACTCAGCCCCAGCATTTT. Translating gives CAWGQASTQPQHF.

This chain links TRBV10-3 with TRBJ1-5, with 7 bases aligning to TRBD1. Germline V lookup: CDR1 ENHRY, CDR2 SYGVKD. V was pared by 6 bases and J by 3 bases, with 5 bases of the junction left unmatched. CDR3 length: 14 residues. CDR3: CAIRATGDNQPQHF. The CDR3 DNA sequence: TGTGCCATCAGAGCAACAGGGGACAATCAGCCCCAGCATTTT.

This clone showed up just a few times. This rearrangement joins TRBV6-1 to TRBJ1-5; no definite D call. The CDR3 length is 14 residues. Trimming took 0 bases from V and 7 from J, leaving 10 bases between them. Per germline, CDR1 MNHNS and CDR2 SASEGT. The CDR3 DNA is TGTGCCAGCAGTGAAGCGTCAGGTTGGCAGCCCCAGCATTTT. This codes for CASSEASGWQPQHF.

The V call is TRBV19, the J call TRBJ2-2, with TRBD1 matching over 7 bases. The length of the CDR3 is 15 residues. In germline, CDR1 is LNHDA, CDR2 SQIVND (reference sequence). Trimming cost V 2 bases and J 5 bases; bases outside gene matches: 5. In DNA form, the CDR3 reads TGTGCCAGTAGTATAATCGGACAGGTAACCGGGGAGCTGTTTTTT. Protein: CASSIIGQVTGELFF.

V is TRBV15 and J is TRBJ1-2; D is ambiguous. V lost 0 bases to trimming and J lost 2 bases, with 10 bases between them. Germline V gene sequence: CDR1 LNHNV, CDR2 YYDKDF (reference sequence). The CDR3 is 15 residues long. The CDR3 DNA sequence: TGTGCCACCAGCAGAGATGTGGCGGGGAACTATGGCTACACCTTC. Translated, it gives CATSRDVAGNYGYTF.

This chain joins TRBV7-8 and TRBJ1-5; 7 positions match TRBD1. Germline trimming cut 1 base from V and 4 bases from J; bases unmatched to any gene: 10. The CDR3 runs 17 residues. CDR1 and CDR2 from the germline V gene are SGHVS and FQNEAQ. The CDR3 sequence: CASSLGIRTGANQPQHF. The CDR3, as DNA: TGTGCCAGCAGCTTAGGTATCCGGACAGGAGCTAATCAGCCCCAGCATTTT.

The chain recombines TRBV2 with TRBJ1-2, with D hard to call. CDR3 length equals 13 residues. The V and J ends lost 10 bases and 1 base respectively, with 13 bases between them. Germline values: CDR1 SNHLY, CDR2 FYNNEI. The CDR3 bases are TGTGCCACCGAGCCGACACTTAACTATGGCTACACCTTC. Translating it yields CATEPTLNYGYTF.

CDR3 sequence reads: CASSATTGYEQYF. CDR3 in DNA: TGTGCCAGCAGCGCCACGACGGGATACGAGCAGTACTTC. This chain connects TRBV7-2 to TRBJ2-7; D is possibly TRBD2 (5 bases). Germline V CDR1 and CDR2: SGHTA, FQGNSA. Deletions cut 5 bases from V and 4 bases from J, with 12 bases between. The length of the CDR3 is 13 residues.

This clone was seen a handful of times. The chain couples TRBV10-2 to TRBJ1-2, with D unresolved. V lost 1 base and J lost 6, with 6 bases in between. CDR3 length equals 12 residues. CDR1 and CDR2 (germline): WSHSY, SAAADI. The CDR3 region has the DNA TGCGCCAGCAGTGAGTTGCTACATGGCTACACCTTC. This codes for CASSELLHGYTF.

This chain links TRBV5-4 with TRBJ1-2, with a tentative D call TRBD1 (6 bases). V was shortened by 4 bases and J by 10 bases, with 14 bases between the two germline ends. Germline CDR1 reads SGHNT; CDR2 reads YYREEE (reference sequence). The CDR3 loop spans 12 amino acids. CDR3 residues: CASSRATGSYTF. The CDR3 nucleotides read TGTGCCAGCAGCCGAGCTACAGGGTCCTACACCTTC.

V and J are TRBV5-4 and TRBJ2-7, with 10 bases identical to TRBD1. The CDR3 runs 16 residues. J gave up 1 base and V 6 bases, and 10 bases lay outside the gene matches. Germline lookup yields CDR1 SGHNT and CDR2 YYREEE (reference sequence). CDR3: CASKTGGTGVSYEQYF. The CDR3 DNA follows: TGTGCCAGCAAAACGGGAGGGACAGGGGTGTCCTACGAGCAGTACTTC.